Each of the 6 T cell receptor beta chains below was sequenced from the same sample in a study of T cell responses to AZD1222 COVID-19 vaccine. Repertoires were generated with immunoSEQ multiplex PCR, while TCRdb's copy carries only in-frame clones and drops some. In the table there are 180,000 or so clones, roughly 94% of which are singletons. Sample: peripheral blood, taken on day 0 of AZD1222 vaccination. These receptors all come from an adult in good health.

The V and J genes are TRBV5-1 and TRBJ2-5, with 7 nucleotides matching TRBD1. The germline V gene encodes CDR1 SGHRS and CDR2 YFSETQ. Trimming cost V 0 bases and J 10 bases; bases outside gene matches: 12. This CDR3 spans 15 amino acids. CDR3 sequence: CASSLATGQMVGQYF. In DNA form, the CDR3 reads TGCGCCAGCAGCTTGGCCACGGGACAGATGGTCGGCCAGTACTTC.

The rearrangement joins TRBV4-2 to TRBJ1-1; 9 nucleotides match TRBD1. Germline-derived CDR1 and CDR2 are LGHNA and YNFKEQ. The CDR3 consists of 16 residues. V dropped 2 bases and J dropped 1; count of bases not matched to a gene: 5. CDR3 residues: CASSQSTGGGNTEAFF. CDR3 DNA: TGTGCCAGCAGCCAATCGACAGGGGGAGGGAACACTGAAGCTTTCTTT.

The rearrangement uses TRBV4-2 and TRBJ2-7; TRBD1 might be the D (6 bases). Germline CDR1 and CDR2: LGHNA and YNFKEQ. This CDR3 has 17 amino acids. With 2 bases removed from V and 0 bases from J, the gap between germline ends came to 17 bases. The CDR3 bases are TGTGCCAGCAGCCAACACCTACCGACAGGTAGCTCCTACGAGCAGTACTTC. Its translation: CASSQHLPTGSSYEQYF.

V and J are TRBV5-1 and TRBJ2-1; 7 bases agree with TRBD2. This CDR3 is built from 15 residues. V trimming: 1 base; J trimming: 5 bases; junction bases outside the gene matches: 6. Germline V gene data show CDR1 as SGHRS and CDR2 as YFSETQ. The CDR3 sequence is CASSLPLADHNEQFF. The CDR3 DNA is TGCGCCAGCAGCTTGCCCCTAGCGGACCACAATGAGCAGTTCTTC.

The chain employs TRBV10-3 and TRBJ1-6, with 8 positions matching TRBD1. From germline, CDR1 is ENHRY and CDR2 SYGVKD. The CDR3 runs 14 residues. The trim removed 11 bases at V and 7 bases at J, leaving 10 bases unmatched. The DNA of the CDR3 is TGTGCCGTGGGGGACAGGCCCAACAATTCACCCCTCCACTTT. This translates into CAVGDRPNNSPLHF.

CDR3 sequence reads: CASRAWVGLAGYTF. The CDR3, as DNA: TGCGCCAGCAGGGCCTGGGTTGGACTTGCTGGCTACACCTTC. The gene calls are TRBV5-1 and TRBJ1-2; D is uncertain. CDR1 is SGHRS and CDR2 is YFSETQ in the germline V gene. The V gene lost 5 bases and the J gene lost 7 bases, with 18 bases spanning the gap. This CDR3 has 14 amino acids.